A single sample gave rise to the 6 T cell receptor beta chains below, sequenced in a study of prognosis after radiotherapy for stage I lung cancer. Using two-round multiplex PCR, the authors amplified TCR beta CDR3 from genomic DNA. TRBV and TRBJ genes each had their own specific primers in first-round PCR. TCRdb processed the multiplex PCR reads anew with MiXCR; each CDR3 protein has one entry. The sample has nearly 20,000 distinct CDR3 sequences, about a quarter seen once. The sample was PBMCs, taken before or after stereotactic body radiation therapy (not recorded which). The receptors here all came from a donor of 50 years or more with non-small cell lung cancer.

The J gene is TRBJ2-7, the V gene TRBV6-1; 9 bases map to TRBD2. The CDR3 covers 15 residues. Germline V CDR1 and CDR2: MNHNS, SASEGT. V was pared by 7 bases and J by 0 bases, with 7 bases of the junction left unmatched. The CDR3 DNA is TGTGCCAGCATTTCGACTAGCGGTAGCTCCTACGAGCAGTACTTC. Translation: CASISTSGSSYEQYF.

V gene TRBV6-1 combines with J gene TRBJ2-7, with 7 bases matching TRBD1. Germline V lookup: CDR1 MNHNS, CDR2 SASEGT. V shed 5 bases and J 12 bases; nucleotides not matched to a gene: 16. The CDR3 is 14 amino acids. CDR3 protein: CASSRQGESYERYF. CDR3 in DNA: TGTGCCAGCAGTAGACAGGGTGAGTCCTACGAGAGGTACTTC.

As regards this clonotype: Germline is not matched at one junction end, which may reflect a read error. V usage is TRBV20-1 and J usage is TRBJ2-1; D is possibly TRBD2 (5 bases). The CDR3 totals 15 residues. Germline CDR1 DFQATT, CDR2 SNEGSKA (reference sequence). CDR3 loop: CSARDQDSTYSEQFF. CDR3 in DNA: TGCAGTGCTAGAGATCAGGACTCAACCTACAGTGAGCAGTTCTTC.

This clonotype has ten or more counts. The chain employs TRBV6-1 and TRBJ2-7, with D possibly being TRBD1 (6 bases). V lost 5 bases, J lost 4 bases, and 15 bases lay in between. In germline, CDR1 is MNHNS, CDR2 SASEGT. The CDR3 is 14 residues long. CDR3 loop: CASSPRDTTYEQYF. The CDR3 DNA reads as TGTGCCAGCAGTCCCCGGGACACAACTTACGAGCAGTACTTC.

This clonotype was seen repeatedly, ten times or more. The chain employs TRBV7-6 and TRBJ2-7; TRBD1 or TRBD2 may be the D gene (5 bases each). This CDR3 is 14 amino acids long. Trimming took 5 bases from V and 7 from J, leaving 18 bases between them. Germline V gene data show CDR1 as SGHVS and CDR2 as FNYEAQ. Here the CDR3 DNA reads TGTGCCAGCAGCCCCGGGACGCTAAGGGATGAGCAGTACTTC. Translation gives CASSPGTLRDEQYF.

With respect to this clonotype: A far larger clone differs by one base, so this is likely a read error. The chain uses TRBV2 and TRBJ2-1; 7 bases align to TRBD1. In germline, CDR1 is SNHLY, CDR2 FYNNEI. CDR3 length equals 14 residues. Unmatched junction bases numbered 10, after V lost 6 bases and J lost 8 bases. CDR3 residues: CASSRRGQGYEQFF. The CDR3 region has the DNA TGTGCCAGCAGCAGAAGGGGGCAAGGGTATGAGCAGTTCTTC. The variable domain in full, completed from reference TRBV2 and TRBJ2-1, reads EPEVTQTPSHQVTQMGQEVILRCVPISNHLYFYWYRQILGQKVEFLVSFYNNEISEKSEIFDDQFSVERPDGSNFTLKIRSTKLEDSAMYFCASSRRGQGYEQFFGPGTRLTVL.